Below, one T cell receptor beta chain is given with its context. Its cognate antigen is unknown. The germline V gene encodes CDR1 GTSNPN and CDR2 SVGIG (reference sequence). V was pared by 3 bases and J by 1 base, with 6 bases of the junction left unmatched. The CDR3 consists of 15 residues. The PCR contained 60 Vbeta and 13 Jbeta primers. Clones were sequenced by immunoSEQ multiplex PCR, and TCRdb holds only the in-frame ones, with some missing. The table has 99,000 or so clones, more than 80% seen once; the top ten hold over 5%. This record comes from a study of cytomegalovirus exposure and HLA in healthy donors. Study findings and constraints: Accurate prediction of most subjects' HLA-A and HLA-B alleles from TCR beta sequences was reported.

The J gene is TRBJ1-5, the V gene TRBV30, with TRBD1 matching 7 bases. The material sequenced was PBMCs. The TCR comes from a man aged 18 to 29 in good health and CMV-seronegative. CDR3 protein: CAWSPRGASNQPQHF. The CDR3 nucleotides read TGTGCCTGGAGCCCCAGGGGGGCAAGCAATCAGCCCCAGCATTTT.